These T cell receptor beta chains were read from a single sample in a study of human T cells and chemical hapten exposure. MiXCR, applied by TCRdb to the RACE reads, yields one record per CDR3 protein. The sample includes hundreds of thousands of distinct CDR3 sequences, 6% to 7% of them seen just once. The material was whole blood, obtained in connection with sensitization to the hapten diphenylcyclopropenone (DPC). All receptors derive from a woman under 30 with alopecia areata. Some clones in this sample may be carry-over from other donors' samples. CDR3s include the opening cysteine and the closing phenylalanine or tryptophan. The order of the fields is J gene, V gene, D gene, clone size, CDR3 protein, CDR3 DNA. The D gene is left open where the match is weak. Only part of the rows carry a size: once, few, many, or a class if the clone is expanded.

J: TRBJ1-4; V: TRBV20-1; D: NA; size: few; CDR3: CSARDATNEKLFF; DNA: TGCAGTGCTAGAGATGCAACTAATGAAAAACTGTTTTTT
J: TRBJ1-2; V: TRBV6-2/TRBV6-3; D: NA; size: few; CDR3: CASSYDRLYGYTF; DNA: TGTGCCAGCAGTTACGACAGACTCTATGGCTACACCTTC
J: TRBJ1-5; V: TRBV6-5; D: NA; size: many; CDR3: CASSYSSAYQPQHF; DNA: TGTGCCAGCAGTTACTCGTCAGCTTATCAGCCCCAGCATTTT
J: TRBJ2-3; V: TRBV5-1; D: NA; size: many; CDR3: CASSIDSTDTQYF; DNA: TGCGCCAGCAGCATAGATAGCACAGATACGCAGTATTTT
J: TRBJ1-1; V: TRBV5-4; D: NA; size: few; CDR3: CASSPPPGARGTEAFF; DNA: TGTGCCAGCAGTCCTCCCCCGGGGGCGAGGGGCACTGAAGCTTTCTTT
J: TRBJ2-7; V: TRBV3-1; D: NA; size: NA; CDR3: CASSPQGAEQYF; DNA: TGTGCCAGCAGCCCCCAGGGAGCCGAGCAGTACTTC
J: TRBJ1-1; V: TRBV7-9; D: NA; size: few; CDR3: CASSLYRVAAFF; DNA: TGTGCCAGCAGCTTATACAGGGTGGCGGCTTTCTTT
J: TRBJ1-1; V: TRBV18; D: NA; size: many; CDR3: CASSPRVSVLAFF; DNA: TGTGCCAGCTCACCACGGGTTTCAGTTTTGGCTTTCTTT
J: TRBJ2-3; V: TRBV18; D: NA; size: few; CDR3: CASSPTSSTDTQYF; DNA: TGTGCCAGCTCACCAACGTCTAGCACAGATACGCAGTATTTT
J: TRBJ1-1; V: TRBV2; D: TRBD1; size: few; CDR3: CASRGGTGPSLRGMNTEAFF; DNA: TGTGCCAGCAGGGGCGGGACAGGGCCCAGTCTAAGGGGCATGAACACTGAAGCTTTCTTT
J: TRBJ1-4; V: TRBV7-2; D: TRBD1; size: few; CDR3: CASSRGQGYEKLFF; DNA: TGTGCCAGCAGCCGAGGACAGGGGTATGAAAAACTGTTTTTT
J: TRBJ1-5; V: TRBV18; D: NA; size: many; CDR3: CASSPEGQGPQHF; DNA: TGTGCCAGCTCACCAGAGGGTCAAGGGCCCCAGCATTTT
J: TRBJ1-4; V: TRBV18; D: NA; size: few; CDR3: CASSPSGQKGTNEKLFF; DNA: TGTGCCAGCTCACCTTCGGGTCAGAAGGGAACTAATGAAAAACTGTTTTTT
J: TRBJ1-5; V: TRBV6-1; D: NA; size: few; CDR3: CASSEAGGRGEPQHF; DNA: TGTGCCAGCAGTGAAGCAGGAGGGAGGGGGGAGCCCCAGCATTTT
J: TRBJ1-3; V: TRBV29-1; D: NA; size: NA; CDR3: CSVGAGNTIYF; DNA: TGCAGCGTAGGGGCAGGAAACACCATATATTTT
J: TRBJ2-7; V: TRBV27; D: NA; size: NA; CDR3: CASSSGTEHYEQYF; DNA: TGTGCCAGCAGTTCCGGGACCGAGCACTACGAGCAGTACTTC
J: TRBJ2-1; V: TRBV5-1; D: TRBD1; size: few; CDR3: CASSPDRGLDEQFF; DNA: TGCGCCAGCAGCCCGGACAGGGGATTAGATGAGCAGTTCTTC
J: TRBJ2-3; V: TRBV20-1; D: TRBD1; size: few; CDR3: CSAMGQSTDTQYF; DNA: TGCAGTGCCATGGGACAGTCCACAGATACGCAGTATTTT
J: TRBJ2-6; V: TRBV11-1; D: TRBD1; size: few; CDR3: CASSTTGDLSGANVLTF; DNA: TGTGCCAGCAGCACGACAGGGGATCTCTCTGGGGCCAACGTCCTGACTTTC
J: TRBJ1-2; V: TRBV5-5; D: NA; size: many; CDR3: CASSLDPPPLYGYTF; DNA: TGTGCCAGCAGCTTGGACCCCCCGCCTTTATATGGCTACACCTTC
J: TRBJ1-1; V: TRBV11-2; D: NA; size: few; CDR3: CASSLAIGSGYTEAFF; DNA: TGTGCCAGCAGCTTAGCAATCGGTTCGGGGTACACTGAAGCTTTCTTT
J: TRBJ1-4; V: TRBV5-1; D: TRBD1; size: NA; CDR3: CASSMGQATNEKLFF; DNA: TGCGCCAGCAGCATGGGACAGGCAACTAATGAAAAACTGTTTTTT
J: TRBJ2-7; V: TRBV12-3/TRBV12-4; D: NA; size: NA; CDR3: CASSPFREQYF; DNA: TGTGCCAGCAGCCCCTTTCGCGAGCAGTACTTC
J: TRBJ1-3; V: TRBV4-1; D: NA; size: many; CDR3: CASSPNWTPGNTIYF; DNA: TGCGCCAGCAGCCCGAACTGGACTCCTGGAAACACCATATATTTT
J: TRBJ1-3; V: TRBV6-1; D: NA; size: many; CDR3: CASSEQVGLSGNTIYF; DNA: TGTGCCAGCAGTGAACAAGTCGGCCTGTCTGGAAACACCATATATTTT
J: TRBJ1-4; V: TRBV6-5; D: NA; size: few; CDR3: CASSPRPKFPTNEKLFF; DNA: TGTGCCAGCAGTCCCCGCCCAAAATTTCCAACTAATGAAAAACTGTTTTTT
J: TRBJ1-6; V: TRBV7-2; D: NA; size: many; CDR3: CASSAHRKGLTLHF; DNA: TGTGCCAGCAGCGCTCACAGAAAGGGGTTAACCCTCCACTTT
J: TRBJ1-1; V: TRBV20-1; D: TRBD1; size: many; CDR3: CSARVPAGQVNTEAFF; DNA: TGCAGTGCTAGAGTTCCGGCCGGACAGGTGAACACTGAAGCTTTCTTT